Listed below are T cell receptor beta chains from one sample, sequenced in a study of T-cell reconstitution after alpha-beta-depleted transplantation in children. TCRdb recomputed calls from the PCR reads with MiXCR, one row per CDR3 protein. The repertoire has fewer than 550,000 distinct CDR3 sequences, under 12% of them found once; the top ten carry around 2.2%. The sample was PBMCs, taken before TCRalphabeta/CD19-depleted stem cell transplant. The receptors originated from a child aged 2 to 10 with inherited bone marrow failure, due to receive a stem cell transplant. The CDR3 runs from the conserved cysteine through the conserved F or W. A D gene is named only where the DNA matches it firmly.

v_call d_call cdr3_aa
TRBV9 . CASSGPNGDTQYF
TRBV5-4 . CASSFDKVNTEAFF
TRBV5-1 TRBD1 CASSSGWTGTYLNTEAFF
TRBV24-1 TRBD1 CATSGDRGRGAEAFF
TRBV6-5 . CASGTIFEQYF
TRBV20-1 TRBD1 CSARDYRGYEQYF
TRBV2 . CASTEGHRADYF
TRBV7-9 TRBD2 CASSFAFGLAGRAEQFF
TRBV28 . CASSLLAGVGTGGEKLFF
TRBV4-3 . CASSQDTGALYGYTF
TRBV10-3 . CAISDDTKGSYNEQFF
TRBV28 TRBD2 CASSTPSGSNYEQYF
TRBV9 . CASSVASEYNEQFF